This T cell receptor beta chain was recorded in a study of blood T cell repertoires in COVID-19. Study context: T cells, B-cell-depleted T cells, or PBMCs supplied cDNA or gDNA.

The count of this clone is one. Per the authors' pipeline: The assay estimated nucleated cells by amplifying reference gene primers. Generated by immunoSEQ multiplex PCR, the TCRdb table keeps only in-frame clones and is missing some. V, J and clone size derive from that table, while D and trimming were established from the DNA sequence. This sample yields about 160,000 clones, of which approximately 84% are seen a single time; 22% belongs to the top ten. Sequencing was performed on peripheral blood. The TCR comes from an elderly woman with acute or convalescent COVID-19.

The CDR3 spells CASSYAGGSLEQYF. The CDR3, as DNA: TGTGCCAGCAGTTACGCGGGAGGTTCCTTAGAGCAGTACTTC. The rearrangement joins TRBV6-2 or TRBV6-3 to TRBJ2-7; TRBD2 matches at 8 bases. The CDR3 totals 14 residues. Germline lookup yields CDR1 MNHEY and CDR2 SVGEGT. The trim removed 2 bases at V and 7 bases at J, leaving 7 bases unmatched.